Below are 10 T cell receptor beta chains sequenced from a single sample in a study of Ad26.COV2.S vaccination and SARS-CoV-2 variants. Only in-frame clones appear in the TCRdb table, and some are missing; sequencing was by immunoSEQ multiplex PCR. The sample has about 350,000 clones, just over 90% seen once. Sequencing was performed on peripheral blood, taken after recovery from COVID-19. The receptors here all came from a human donor who had recovered from COVID-19.

This rearrangement joins TRBV24-1 to TRBJ2-1; 11 bases fit TRBD2. J was trimmed by 4 bases and V by 2 bases; bases with no gene match: 6. Germline V gives CDR1 KGHDR, CDR2 SFDVKD. The CDR3 has 17 amino acids. CDR3 nucleotide sequence: TGTGCCACCAGTGATTCAGGAGGGACTAGCGGATACAATGAGCAGTTCTTC. It specifies CATSDSGGTSGYNEQFF.

The J gene is TRBJ2-5, the V gene TRBV6-1; 7 bases fit TRBD2. Germline V CDR1 and CDR2: MNHNS, SASEGT. This CDR3 has 17 amino acids. Trimming took 3 bases from V and 1 from J; bases not matched to a gene: 11. The CDR3 region has the DNA TGTGCCAGCAGTGAGAGGAGGGCGGGGGAGCCCCAAGAGACCCAGTACTTC. It specifies CASSERRAGEPQETQYF.

The chain has TRBV6-2 or TRBV6-3 and TRBJ1-2; no clear D. The ends were cut back, 2 bases at V and 1 base at J, with 14 bases in the middle. CDR3 length equals 16 residues. Germline CDR1 MNHEY, CDR2 SVGEGT. The CDR3 region is CASSYRRGWGNYGYTF. The CDR3 coding sequence is TGTGCCAGCAGTTACCGACGAGGATGGGGTAACTATGGCTACACCTTC.

The genes are TRBV7-2 and TRBJ1-4; D is uncertain. CDR3 length: 14 amino acids. Germline V gives CDR1 SGHTA, CDR2 FQGNSA. Trimming stripped 1 base from V and 5 bases from J, with 8 bases between. The CDR3 spells CASSLEWSNEKLFF. The CDR3 nucleotides read TGTGCCAGCAGCTTAGAGTGGTCCAATGAAAAACTGTTTTTT. The whole variable domain, remainder taken from reference TRBV7-2 and TRBJ1-4, is GAGVSQSPSNKVTEKGKDVELRCDPISGHTALYWYRQSLGQGLEFLIYFQGNSAPDKSGLPSDRFSAERTGGSVSTLTIQRTQQEDSAVYLCASSLEWSNEKLFFGSGTQLSVL.

In its sample, this clone was seen a few times. The rearrangement uses TRBV7-2 and TRBJ1-1; D is uncertain. Between the trimmed V and J ends, which lost 6 bases and 7 bases, there was a span of 15 bases. This CDR3 contains 13 residues. CDR1 is SGHTA, CDR2 FQGNSA, per germline. The CDR3 loop is CASSQWSGREAFF. The DNA for the CDR3 is TGTGCCAGCAGTCAATGGTCGGGCCGTGAAGCTTTCTTT.

The chain employs TRBV5-4 and TRBJ1-2; perhaps TRBD1 as D (6 bases). This CDR3 region has 13 residues. In germline, CDR1 is SGHNT, CDR2 YYREEE (reference sequence). V gave up 0 bases and J gave up 4 bases, with 7 bases separating them. The CDR3 sequence is CASSLGGGYGYTF. The CDR3 DNA follows: TGTGCCAGCAGCTTGGGAGGGGGCTATGGCTACACCTTC.

The CDR3 DNA reads as TGTGCCACCACTCTCGGGACAGCCAACACTGAAGCTTTCTTT. Translated: CATTLGTANTEAFF. The chain has TRBV19 and TRBJ1-1, with TRBD1 matching 7 bases. The V segment lost 10 bases and the J segment 2 bases; nucleotides outside the gene matches: 10. The CDR3 contains 14 residues. CDR1 LNHDA and CDR2 SQIVND come from the germline V gene (reference sequence).

The CDR3 DNA follows: TGTGCCAGCAGTAAGGGACTAGCGGGGAACACCGGGGAGCTGTTTTTT. Translation: CASSKGLAGNTGELFF. The chain links TRBV2 to TRBJ2-2; 12 bases are shared with TRBD2. CDR1 is SNHLY, CDR2 FYNNEI, per germline. The trim removed 5 bases at V and 1 base at J, leaving 2 bases unmatched. The CDR3 is 16 residues long.

The chain uses TRBV5-1 and TRBJ2-1; no reliable D call. Between the trimmed V and J ends, which lost 0 bases and 1 base, there was a span of 8 bases. Germline V gene data show CDR1 as SGHRS and CDR2 as YFSETQ. CDR3 length: 15 amino acids. The CDR3, as DNA: TGCGCCAGCAGCTTGGAAAGGGCATCCTACAATGAGCAGTTCTTC. This codes for CASSLERASYNEQFF.

V is TRBV20-1 and J is TRBJ1-6; a possible D gene is TRBD1 (5 bases). The length of the CDR3 is 14 residues. The V gene lost 3 bases and the J gene lost 9 bases, with 15 bases spanning the gap. CDR1 DFQATT and CDR2 SNEGSKA come from the germline V gene (reference sequence). CDR3 sequence (DNA): TGCAGTGCTAGTCTATCGGGGAGGGGTTCACCCCTCCACTTT. Residues: CSASLSGRGSPLHF.